This T cell receptor beta chain was retrieved from a study of blood T cell repertoires in COVID-19. At the level of the study: Collection of acute and convalescent COVID-19 samples took place in the United States, Italy and Spain. In each case, the material was cDNA or gDNA derived from T cells, B-cell-depleted T cells, or PBMCs.

This CDR3 contains 12 residues. CDR1 MDHEN and CDR2 SYDVKM come from the germline V gene. Trimming pared 6 bases from V and 4 bases from J, leaving 8 bases between. Original data processing: The authors estimated nucleated cell counts from reference gene primer amplification. Produced via immunoSEQ multiplex PCR; TCRdb's table is partial and in-frame only. The D gene and trimming were derived from the DNA, and the V and J assignments and clone size from that table. The sample has about 310,000 clones; roughly 87% are singletons. The sequenced sample consisted of peripheral blood. J is TRBJ2-3 and V is TRBV28; D is possibly TRBD1 (6 bases). The TCR originated in a man aged 45-65 years with active or convalescent COVID-19. The CDR3 loop reads CASRDSADTQYF. The CDR3 nucleotides read TGTGCCAGCAGGGACAGCGCAGATACGCAGTATTTT.